These 17 T cell receptor beta chains share one sample of origin, sequenced in a study of cytomegalovirus exposure and HLA in healthy donors. 60 Vbeta and 13 Jbeta primers were used in PCR. Sequencing used immunoSEQ multiplex PCR; TCRdb keeps in-frame clones, though not all of them. The data contain roughly 180,000 clones, 9.5% of them singletons. Sequencing used PBMCs. These receptors were collected from a woman aged 25 to 39 in good health and CMV-seropositive.

The sample holds a few counts of this clone. For the CDR3, the DNA is TGTGCCAGCAGCTCCTCACGCAGGGGGAACTCTGGGGCCAACGTCCTGACTTTC. It specifies CASSSSRRGNSGANVLTF. The chain recombines TRBV7-6 with TRBJ2-6; TRBD1 aligns across 7 bases. Germline CDR1 SGHVS, CDR2 FNYEAQ. With V trimmed by 4 bases and J by 0 bases, 9 bases remained unmatched. CDR3 size: 18 residues.

This chain joins TRBV11-3 and TRBJ2-1; a possible D gene is TRBD1 (6 bases). The germline gives CDR1 SGHNT, CDR2 YENEEA. The CDR3 is made up of 14 amino acids. V lost 1 base and J lost 2, with 6 bases in between. In DNA, the CDR3 is TGTGCCAGCAGCTTAGGGGACACCTACAATGAGCAGTTCTTC. Translation: CASSLGDTYNEQFF.

The chain carries TRBV19 and TRBJ2-1, with 8 bases identical to TRBD2. The junction had 11 bases not matched to a gene; V was cut back by 6 bases and J by 4 bases. Germline CDR1 reads LNHDA; CDR2 reads SQIVND (reference sequence). The CDR3 is 16 amino acids. This chain's CDR3 is CASRGLLGTRYNEQFF. CDR3 nucleotides: TGTGCCAGTAGAGGCTTATTGGGGACTAGATACAATGAGCAGTTCTTC.

In this sample, this clone turned up a few times. The chain uses TRBV5-1 and TRBJ1-2; D remains ambiguous. Per the germline V gene, CDR1 is SGHRS and CDR2 is YFSETQ. The CDR3 consists of 14 residues. Trimming removed 2 bases at V and 1 base at J, with 9 bases between. This chain's CDR3 is CASSLQLNNYGYTF. In DNA form, the CDR3 reads TGCGCCAGCAGCTTACAGCTTAATAACTATGGCTACACCTTC. The full variable domain, its missing parts supplied by reference TRBV5-1 and TRBJ1-2, is KAGVTQTPRYLIKTRGQQVTLSCSPISGHRSVSWYQQTPGQGLQFLFEYFSETQRNKGNFPGRFSGRQFSNSRSEMNVSTLELGDSALYLCASSLQLNNYGYTFGSGTRLTVV.

This clone was seen a few times. The chain uses TRBV27 and TRBJ2-5; a weak D match, TRBD1 (5 bases). CDR1 and CDR2 from the germline V gene are MNHEY and SMNVEV (reference sequence). The CDR3 loop spans 15 amino acids. The V end was cut by 5 bases, the J end by 4 bases, with 17 bases between. The CDR3 protein is CASSPVGEKGETQYF. The DNA of the CDR3 is TGTGCCAGCAGTCCCGTAGGGGAAAAGGGAGAGACCCAGTACTTC.

The chain combines TRBV18 with TRBJ1-1; 7 bases match TRBD1. Germline V gene data show CDR1 as KGHSH and CDR2 as LQKENI. The length of the CDR3 is 12 residues. Unmatched junction bases numbered 5, after V lost 5 bases and J lost 8 bases. The DNA of the CDR3 is TGTGCCAGCTCAGCACAGGGGCTCGAAGCTTTCTTT. Protein: CASSAQGLEAFF.

This clone was seen more than once but under ten times. The chain uses TRBV4-1 and TRBJ2-5; possible D gene TRBD1, 5 bases. This CDR3 has 15 residues. CDR1 and CDR2 (germline): MGHRA, YSYEKL. The V gene lost 1 base and the J gene lost 7 bases, with 16 bases spanning the gap. In nucleotides, the CDR3 is TGCGCCAGCAGCCAAGGGCCGCCAGGGAACGTGACCCAGTACTTC. It specifies CASSQGPPGNVTQYF.

The V call is TRBV5-1, the J call TRBJ1-2; D not certain. The germline V and J ends were trimmed by 4 bases and 6 bases, with 13 bases remaining between them. In germline, CDR1 is SGHRS, CDR2 YFSETQ. The CDR3 covers 13 residues. The CDR3: CASSPHVRDGYTF. CDR3 DNA: TGCGCCAGCAGCCCCCACGTGAGGGATGGCTACACCTTC.

This clone was picked up a small number of times. V usage is TRBV15 and J usage is TRBJ1-2, with D tentatively TRBD1 (5 bases). Deletions cut 5 bases from V and 8 bases from J, with 12 bases between. Germline-derived CDR1 and CDR2 are LNHNV and YYDKDF (reference sequence). This CDR3 spans 12 amino acids. This chain's CDR3 is CATSAGIGGYTF. In DNA, the CDR3 is TGTGCCACCAGCGCAGGGATTGGCGGCTACACCTTC.

J is TRBJ2-5 and V is TRBV29-1; 10 bases map to TRBD1. CDR3 length: 15 amino acids. Germline CDR1 is SQVTM and CDR2 is ANQGSEA. V was clipped by 1 base and J by 6 bases; unmatched bases: 8. As DNA, the CDR3 is TGCAGCGTTGAAGGGGGGGACAGGGGAATGCAGACCCAGTACTTC. It codes for CSVEGGDRGMQTQYF.

This clone was seen only a few times. The chain joins TRBV2 to TRBJ2-3, with TRBD2 matching over 13 bases. The junction had 4 bases not matched to a gene; V was cut back by 4 bases and J by 0 bases. This CDR3 contains 17 residues. Germline CDR1 is SNHLY and CDR2 is FYNNEI. CDR3: CASSGTSGGPSTDTQYF. The CDR3 DNA sequence: TGTGCCAGCAGTGGGACTAGCGGGGGACCTAGCACAGATACGCAGTATTTT.

This clone was seen more than once but under ten times. This chain uses TRBV6-5 with TRBJ2-7, with 7 bases lining up with TRBD2. The CDR3 covers 15 residues. Trimming at V came to 6 bases and at J to 3 bases, leaving 11 bases not matched to a gene. Germline V gene data show CDR1 as MNHEY and CDR2 as SVGAGI. CDR3 amino acids: CASSPRLARRYEQYF. CDR3 sequence (DNA): TGTGCCAGCAGCCCTAGACTAGCACGCCGCTACGAGCAGTACTTC.

In its sample, this clone was seen a few times. V is TRBV30 and J is TRBJ2-7, with D tentatively TRBD1 (5 bases). The CDR3 covers 14 residues. Per germline, CDR1 GTSNPN and CDR2 SVGIG (reference sequence). Trimming left V 4 bases short and J 4 bases short, with 17 bases between. This CDR3 is CAWKRDRRGYEQYF. The CDR3 nucleotides read TGTGCCTGGAAGCGAGACAGAAGAGGTTACGAGCAGTACTTC.

The chain combines TRBV7-2 with TRBJ1-5, with a tentative D call TRBD1 (6 bases). V was clipped by 5 bases and J by 11 bases, with 16 bases between them. CDR1 SGHTA and CDR2 FQGNSA come from the germline V gene. The CDR3 sequence is 13 residues long. CDR3 loop: CASSPGQSRTQHF. In DNA form, the CDR3 reads TGTGCCAGCAGCCCCGGACAGTCCAGGACCCAGCATTTT. The variable domain in full, with the rest retrieved from reference TRBV7-2 and TRBJ1-5, is GAGVSQSPSNKVTEKGKDVELRCDPISGHTALYWYRQSLGQGLEFLIYFQGNSAPDKSGLPSDRFSAERTGGSVSTLTIQRTQQEDSAVYLCASSPGQSRTQHFGDGTRLSIL.

In its sample, this clone was seen many times. The chain combines TRBV7-7 with TRBJ1-1; no definite D call. From germline, CDR1 is SSHAT and CDR2 FNYEAQ (reference sequence). The germline V and J ends were trimmed by 4 bases and 5 bases, with 11 bases remaining between them. CDR3 length: 13 residues. CDR3 sequence (DNA): TGTGCCAGCAGCTCTGAGCCGGGGACTGAAGCTTTCTTT. It specifies CASSSEPGTEAFF.

The CDR3 sequence: CASSYRGGTYGYTF. DNA of the CDR3: TGTGCCAGCAGTTACCGGGGGGGAACCTATGGCTACACCTTC. The chain links TRBV6-6 to TRBJ1-2; a weak D match, TRBD1 (5 bases). CDR3 length: 14 residues. V was clipped by 2 bases and J by 4 bases, with 11 bases between them. Germline CDR1 MNHNY, CDR2 SVGAGI (reference sequence).

The rearrangement joins TRBV7-9 to TRBJ2-5; TRBD2 agrees at 11 bases. The CDR3 runs to 16 residues. V was clipped by 5 bases and J by 2 bases; unmatched bases: 7. Germline V gene data show CDR1 as SEHNR and CDR2 as FQNEAQ (reference sequence). This CDR3 is CASSTMGLAVQETQYF. The CDR3 DNA is TGTGCCAGCAGCACCATGGGACTAGCGGTACAAGAGACCCAGTACTTC.